These 9 T cell receptor beta chains were sequenced from one sample in a study of T cells in localized non-small cell lung cancer. Repertoires were generated with immunoSEQ multiplex PCR, while TCRdb's copy carries only in-frame clones and drops some. The data show about 20,000 clones, around nine tenths seen once. Sequences were derived from peripheral blood, sampled before any cancer treatment. The receptors here all came from a man aged 40 to 70 with stage I lung adenocarcinoma.

The rearrangement uses TRBV11-3 and TRBJ2-3, with D tentatively TRBD2 (5 bases). The V gene's germline CDR1 is SGHNT and CDR2 YENEEA. The CDR3 loop spans 16 amino acids. With 1 base removed from V and 0 bases from J, the gap between germline ends came to 11 bases. CDR3 in DNA: TGTGCCAGCAGCTTAGGGCGGGCCGTAAGCACAGATACGCAGTATTTT. Its protein is CASSLGRAVSTDTQYF.

This clone was found once. The rearrangement uses TRBV7-9 and TRBJ2-5, with 8 bases identical to TRBD2. Germline V gives CDR1 SEHNR, CDR2 FQNEAQ (reference sequence). The CDR3 runs 15 residues. J gave up 5 bases and V 5 bases, and 10 bases lay outside the gene matches. As DNA, the CDR3 is TGTGCCAGCAGCGGGAGCGGGAGTCACTGGGAGACCCAGTACTTC. Its protein product is CASSGSGSHWETQYF.

The chain employs TRBV10-2 and TRBJ1-4; 8 bases line up with TRBD1. CDR1 and CDR2 (germline): WSHSY, SAAADI. Germline trimming cut 4 bases from V and 7 bases from J; bases unmatched to any gene: 8. The CDR3 contains 15 residues. CDR3 protein: CASSGSGGTGEKLFF. The CDR3 nucleotides read TGCGCCAGCAGTGGGTCAGGGGGCACCGGTGAAAAACTGTTTTTT.

The rearrangement links TRBV19 to TRBJ2-2; 10 bases are a match to TRBD2. Germline V gene lookup returns CDR1 LNHDA and CDR2 SQIVND (reference sequence). This CDR3 has 20 residues. Losses at the gene ends were 2 bases for V and 1 base for J; bases not matched to a gene: 13. CDR3 in amino acids: CASSIKVRTGLAENTGELFF. The CDR3 nucleotides are TGTGCCAGTAGTATAAAGGTCCGTACTGGACTAGCGGAGAACACCGGGGAGCTGTTTTTT.

The V gene is TRBV6-4, the J gene TRBJ2-7; possibly TRBD1 or TRBD2 for D (5 bases each). Trimming left V 0 bases short and J 6 bases short, with 24 bases between. There are 18 residues in the CDR3. From germline, CDR1 is MRHNA and CDR2 SNTAGT. CDR3 amino acids: CASSDSIGAVTGGSEQYF. The CDR3 DNA reads as TGTGCCAGCAGTGACTCTATAGGGGCGGTAACCGGAGGCAGCGAGCAGTACTTC.

The chain is built from TRBV7-9 and TRBJ2-7; TRBD1 matches 9 bases. The CDR3 loop spans 15 amino acids. Germline V gene lookup returns CDR1 SEHNR and CDR2 FQNEAQ (reference sequence). V lost 5 bases, J lost 1 base, and 6 bases stayed unmatched. The CDR3 sequence is CASSPGTGSSYEQYF. CDR3 in DNA: TGTGCCAGCAGCCCTGGGACAGGGAGTTCCTACGAGCAGTACTTC.

The chain is built from TRBV29-1 and TRBJ1-4, with D possibly being TRBD1 (6 bases). CDR1 and CDR2 from the germline V gene are SQVTM and ANQGSEA. The CDR3 is made up of 12 amino acids. Trimming stripped 7 bases from V and 6 bases from J, with 12 bases between. The CDR3 loop is CSGQERDEKLFF. In DNA form, the CDR3 reads TGCAGCGGACAGGAAAGAGATGAAAAACTGTTTTTT.

The rearrangement links TRBV9 to TRBJ2-1; 13 bases are a match to TRBD2. The CDR3 sequence is 15 residues long. The junction had 4 bases not matched to a gene; V was cut back by 3 bases and J by 7 bases. CDR1 is SGDLS and CDR2 is YYNGEE in the germline V gene. The CDR3 nucleotides are TGTGCCAGCAGCGGAACTAGCGGGGGGGCGAATGAGCAGTTCTTC. Amino acids: CASSGTSGGANEQFF.

This sequence joins TRBV5-6 and TRBJ2-1, with D possibly matching TRBD2 (7 bases). The ends were cut back, 1 base at V and 1 base at J, with 12 bases in the middle. Germline V CDR1 and CDR2: SGHDT, YYEEEE. This CDR3 is built from 16 residues. This chain's CDR3 is CASSLRRGASYNEQFF. DNA of the CDR3: TGTGCCAGCAGCTTGCGACGGGGGGCTTCCTACAATGAGCAGTTCTTC.